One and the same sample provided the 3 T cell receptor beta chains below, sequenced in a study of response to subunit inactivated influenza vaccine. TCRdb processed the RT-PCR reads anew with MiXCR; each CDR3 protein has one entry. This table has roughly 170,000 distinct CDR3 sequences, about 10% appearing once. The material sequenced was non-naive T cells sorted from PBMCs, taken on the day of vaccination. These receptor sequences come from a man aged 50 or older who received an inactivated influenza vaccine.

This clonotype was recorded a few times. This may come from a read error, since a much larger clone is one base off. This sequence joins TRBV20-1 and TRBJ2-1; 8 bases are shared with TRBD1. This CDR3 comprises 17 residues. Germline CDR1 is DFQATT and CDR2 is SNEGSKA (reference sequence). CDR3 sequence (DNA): TGCTGTGCTAGAGATTACCGACAGGGGACGTCCTACAATGAGCAGTTCTTC. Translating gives CCARDYRQGTSYNEQFF.

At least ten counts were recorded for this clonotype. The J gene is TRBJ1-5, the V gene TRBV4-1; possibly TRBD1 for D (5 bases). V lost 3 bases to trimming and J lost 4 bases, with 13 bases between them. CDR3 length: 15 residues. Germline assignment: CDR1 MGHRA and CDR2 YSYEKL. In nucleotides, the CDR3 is TGCGCCAGCAGCCAGAGGACACAATCGAATCAGCCCCAGCATTTT. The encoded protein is CASSQRTQSNQPQHF.

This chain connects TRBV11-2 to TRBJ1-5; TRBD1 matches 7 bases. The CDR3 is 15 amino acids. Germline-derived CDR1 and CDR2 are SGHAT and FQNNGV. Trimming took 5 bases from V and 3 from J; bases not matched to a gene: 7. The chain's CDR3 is CASSLTGVPNQPQHF. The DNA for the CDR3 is TGTGCCAGCAGCCTAACAGGGGTCCCCAATCAGCCCCAGCATTTT.